The sequence of this T cell receptor (beta chain) was determined in a study of cytomegalovirus exposure and HLA in healthy donors. Study background: Most genotyped donors, over 70% of 398, had Caucasian-associated genetic ancestry.

On this clone itself: What it recognizes is unknown.

Both 60 Vbeta primers and 13 Jbeta primers went into the PCR. The assay was immunoSEQ multiplex PCR, and TCRdb's table has in-frame clones only and misses some. There are approximately 190,000 clones in the sample; roughly 13% occur only once, and 7.8% lies in the top ten. Study observations and caveats: Likely technical artifact: a cluster of highly shared sequence variants.

The CDR3 totals 12 residues. V was shortened by 0 bases and J by 6 bases, with 5 bases between the two germline ends. Germline V lookup: CDR1 SGHDT, CDR2 YYEEEE. The clonotype was recovered from a man between 50 and 59 years old in good health and CMV-seropositive. Sequencing input: PBMCs. The rearrangement links TRBV5-6 to TRBJ2-3; D is uncertain. For the CDR3, the DNA is TGTGCCAGCAGCTTGGCCGAGGATACGCAGTATTTT. It codes for CASSLAEDTQYF.